These 8 T cell receptor beta chains originate from one sample sequenced in a study of CD8+CD57+ T cells in acquired aplastic anemia (dated by TCRdb to 2016 to 2018). Data came from an Illumina HiSeq 2000. Genomic DNA was used as template for profiling of TCR beta VDJ combinations and CDR3 sequences. The raw public data were reprocessed by TCRdb itself: fastp quality trimming at Q25, MiXCR clonotype calling, in-frame beta chains only. Each CDR3 protein gets just one entry, which takes the most common genes and DNA from the rows behind it. For this sample the table gives 200,000 to 300,000 distinct CDR3 sequences, of which around 82% were detected only once. The ten largest clonotypes hold less than 50% of the sample. Patients chosen for sequencing had shown expansion of CD8+CD57+ cells by flow cytometry. Sequenced material: sorted CD4+, CD8+, or CD8+CD57+ T cells (not recorded which) from PBMCs. Receptors originate from a human donor with aplastic anemia.

This rearrangement joins TRBV5-4 to TRBJ1-5; D not certain. The CDR3 loop spans 12 amino acids. Germline V gene data show CDR1 as SGHNT and CDR2 as YYREEE (reference sequence). Trimming stripped 4 bases from V and 8 bases from J, with 10 bases between. CDR3 in amino acids: CASSDTSEPQHF. The CDR3 coding sequence is TGTGCCAGCAGCGATACTAGTGAGCCCCAGCATTTT.

The gene calls are TRBV7-9 and TRBJ2-3; possibly TRBD1 or TRBD2 for D (5 bases each). The CDR3 spans 15 residues. Trimming stripped 3 bases from V and 12 bases from J, with 22 bases between. Germline V gene sequence: CDR1 SEHNR, CDR2 FQNEAQ (reference sequence). The CDR3 DNA sequence: TGTGCCAGCAGCTTGAAGAGGGGCAGCCGAGTATATCAGTATTTT. Protein sequence: CASSLKRGSRVYQYF.

Of note for this clonotype: No conserved phenylalanine or tryptophan ends this CDR3, so it is likely a read error. It is unclear where the CDR3 begins or ends on the DNA, so no DNA is shown, and the CDR3 is as TCRdb lists it. This chain uses TRBV7-2 with TRBJ2-5; the table's D call, TRBD2, was not checked against the DNA. The CDR3 length is 12 residues, termini included. Germline CDR1 reads SGHTA; CDR2 reads FQGNSA. The CDR3 protein is CASHLAGETESQ.

The gene calls are TRBV2 and TRBJ1-2; maybe TRBD1 (5 bases). The CDR3 runs to 14 residues. Germline V gene sequence: CDR1 SNHLY, CDR2 FYNNEI. V was shortened by 4 bases and J by 4 bases, with 13 bases between the two germline ends. The CDR3 spells CASSGRRQSYGYTF. The CDR3 DNA reads as TGTGCCAGCAGTGGACGCCGACAGAGCTATGGCTACACCTTC. Drawing the rest from reference TRBV2 and TRBJ1-2, the complete variable domain is EPEVTQTPSHQVTQMGQEVILRCVPISNHLYFYWYRQILGQKVEFLVSFYNNEISEKSEIFDDQFSVERPDGSNFTLKIRSTKLEDSAMYFCASSGRRQSYGYTFGSGTRLTVV.

The chain combines TRBV9 with TRBJ2-3; D might be TRBD2 (7 bases). V lost 3 bases, J lost 11 bases, and 22 bases lay in between. The V gene's germline CDR1 is SGDLS and CDR2 YYNGEE. The CDR3 is 15 amino acids. For the CDR3, the DNA is TGTGCCAGCAGCGCAGGAGGTGGGGGGGCCGAGCAGCAGTATTTT. Its protein product is CASSAGGGGAEQQYF.

CDR3: CASRAGVGTSSEQYF. The CDR3 DNA sequence: TGTGCCAGCAGGGCGGGGGTGGGAACCTCTAGCGAGCAGTACTTC. J is TRBJ2-7 and V is TRBV7-8, with 7 bases lining up with TRBD2. V was pared by 6 bases and J by 6 bases, with 14 bases of the junction left unmatched. Germline V CDR1 and CDR2: SGHVS, FQNEAQ. The CDR3 consists of 15 residues.

A remark on this clonotype: This may stem from a read error, because a much larger clone lies one nucleotide away. The chain is built from TRBV7-3 and TRBJ2-3; 7 bases fit TRBD2. Trimming took 5 bases from V and 5 from J; bases not matched to a gene: 1. There are 12 residues in the CDR3. Germline CDR1 SGHTA, CDR2 FQGTGA. The CDR3 DNA follows: TGTGCCAGCAGCATAGCGGGAGATACGCAGTATTTT. Translation: CASSIAGDTQYF.

On this clonotype itself: Likely a read error: the CDR3 ends without its conserved phenylalanine or tryptophan. Because the CDR3's place on the DNA is in doubt, the DNA is left out and the CDR3 is given as listed by TCRdb. The chain combines TRBV2 with TRBJ2-3; the table names TRBD2, a call not compared with the DNA. Germline CDR1 SNHLY, CDR2 FYNNEI. Including both end residues, the CDR3 is 14 amino acids long. The CDR3 spells CASSVGGVHDPLYG.